Following are 8 T cell receptor beta chains from one sample sequenced in a study of blood T cell repertoires in COVID-19. Sequenced by immunoSEQ multiplex PCR; TCRdb stores in-frame clones only, minus some. The repertoire has 130,000 or so clones, around nine tenths of them found once; the top ten carry roughly 2.1%. What was sequenced was peripheral blood. These TCRs come from a man aged 65-85 years with active COVID-19.

The chain has TRBV7-9 and TRBJ2-7; D possibly corresponds to TRBD2 (6 bases). Germline-derived CDR1 and CDR2 are SEHNR and FQNEAQ (reference sequence). Trimming stripped 6 bases from V and 3 bases from J, with 24 bases between. The CDR3 has 17 amino acids. CDR3 amino acids: CASRPIPGGSGSYEQYF. CDR3 DNA sequence: TGTGCCAGCAGACCCATCCCCGGCGGTAGCGGAAGCTACGAGCAGTACTTC.

CDR3 coding DNA: TGTGCCAGCAGCTTATTCGGCCGCGGAGGAGGAGAGACCCAGTACTTC. The encoded protein is CASSLFGRGGGETQYF. This chain uses TRBV7-3 with TRBJ2-5, with a possible D match to TRBD2 (5 bases). CDR1 and CDR2 (germline): SGHTA, FQGTGA. CDR3 length: 16 residues. The V gene lost 2 bases and the J gene lost 4 bases, with 17 bases spanning the gap.

The rearrangement uses TRBV5-5 and TRBJ2-7; 10 positions match TRBD1. Germline CDR1 reads SGHKS; CDR2 reads YYEKEE (reference sequence). Losses at the gene ends were 4 bases for V and 2 bases for J; bases not matched to a gene: 9. There are 16 residues in the CDR3. CDR3 loop: CASSPGTGAPPYEQYF. DNA of the CDR3: TGTGCCAGCAGCCCTGGGACAGGGGCGCCCCCCTACGAGCAGTACTTC.

In this sample, this clone turned up once. The chain couples TRBV5-1 to TRBJ2-2; D remains ambiguous. V shed 4 bases and J shed 3 bases, with 7 bases lying between them. The CDR3 spans 13 residues. In germline, CDR1 is SGHRS, CDR2 YFSETQ. Here the CDR3 reads CASSPRDTGELFF. The CDR3 DNA follows: TGCGCCAGCAGCCCCCGGGACACCGGGGAGCTGTTTTTT.

CDR3 DNA: TGTGCCAGCAGCTGGGGGACAGCCGCCCAAACTCAAGAGACCCAGTACTTC. It specifies CASSWGTAAQTQETQYF. The J gene is TRBJ2-5, the V gene TRBV5-5; 7 positions match TRBD1. CDR1 is SGHKS, CDR2 YYEKEE, per germline (reference sequence). The CDR3 extends over 17 amino acids. Trimming took 3 bases from V and 2 from J; bases not matched to a gene: 13.

CDR3 in DNA: TGTGCCAGTAGTATAGACCAGGGGCTTAAGCCCCAGCATTTT. Its protein is CASSIDQGLKPQHF. J is TRBJ1-5 and V is TRBV19, with D possibly being TRBD1 (6 bases). The germline gives CDR1 LNHDA, CDR2 SQIVND (reference sequence). V lost 0 bases, J lost 8 bases, and 11 bases lay in between. The CDR3 contains 14 residues.

This clone has only one observation. V is TRBV6-6 and J is TRBJ2-7; 11 nucleotides line up with TRBD2. The trim removed 6 bases at V and 0 bases at J, leaving 7 bases unmatched. The CDR3 length is 16 residues. Per the germline V gene, CDR1 is MNHNY and CDR2 is SVGAGI (reference sequence). The CDR3 is CASSQGLAGASYEQYF. The CDR3 DNA reads TGTGCCAGCAGCCAAGGACTAGCGGGTGCCTCCTACGAGCAGTACTTC.

The rearrangement joins TRBV11-2 to TRBJ2-1, with D possibly matching TRBD2 (5 bases). The CDR3 runs 17 residues. CDR1 and CDR2 (germline): SGHAT, FQNNGV. The germline V and J ends were trimmed by 5 bases and 1 base, with 18 bases remaining between them. Here the CDR3 DNA reads TGTGCCAGCAGCACCTGGCAGGCTAGCTTGTCCTACAATGAGCAGTTCTTC. Translating gives CASSTWQASLSYNEQFF.